The present T cell receptor (beta chain) was sequenced within a study of blood T cells in healthy people across ages. CDR3 length: 13 amino acids. Germline V gives CDR1 DFQATT, CDR2 SNEGSKA (reference sequence). Deletions cut 7 bases from V and 0 bases from J, with 12 bases between. In its sample, this clonotype was seen a few times. What it recognizes is unknown. PCR was performed a second time for roughly 7 to 11 cycles using a sample-barcoded 5' primer and a J-beta primer mix. The template-switch adaptor, which had 12 random nucleotides, put a tag on each cDNA molecule. One entry per CDR3 protein, called by TCRdb with MiXCR from the 5' RACE reads. In the table there are around 1,900,000 distinct CDR3 sequences, 35% to 50% of which are singletons. Points from the study as a whole: Nothing was known about donor CMV status, and this possibly confounded expanded clonotype changes. More naive CD4+ cells and higher diversity were found in long-lived than in aged donors.

This clonotype originated in a human donor in good health. The sample taken for sequencing was blood. The chain joins TRBV20-1 to TRBJ2-5; TRBD2 might be the D (5 bases). The chain's CDR3 is CSVDGMYQETQYF. As DNA, the CDR3 is TGCAGTGTGGACGGGATGTACCAAGAGACCCAGTACTTC.